Listed here are 24 T cell receptor beta chains from one sample, sequenced in a study of shared clonotypes between healthy human individuals. Assay: immunoSEQ multiplex PCR; the TCRdb copy retains only in-frame clones and omits some. The sample lists some 660,000 clones; around 78% were seen once. The sequencing sample was made of memory CD4+ T cells sorted from blood. Subset defined: CD45RA-negative fraction. These receptors all stem from a woman in her thirties in good health.

The chain employs TRBV4-1 and TRBJ2-3; possible D gene TRBD1, 6 bases. The germline V and J ends were trimmed by 1 base and 0 bases, with 11 bases remaining between them. Per the germline V gene, CDR1 is MGHRA and CDR2 is YSYEKL. CDR3 length equals 16 residues. The DNA of the CDR3 is TGCGCCAGCAGCCAAGTCCACAGGGTCAGCACAGATACGCAGTATTTT. Amino acids: CASSQVHRVSTDTQYF.

This clone has only a few counts. The chain carries TRBV15 and TRBJ2-3, with a tentative D call TRBD1 (6 bases). V was trimmed by 4 bases and J by 2 bases, leaving 13 bases between them. CDR3 length: 15 amino acids. The germline CDR1 and CDR2 sequences are LNHNV and YYDKDF (reference sequence). The CDR3 coding sequence is TGTGCCACCAGCACCCCCTCAGGGGCCACAGATACGCAGTATTTT. Translation: CATSTPSGATDTQYF.

The chain is built from TRBV5-1 and TRBJ2-5, with no clear D. The CDR3 totals 14 residues. The V gene's germline CDR1 is SGHRS and CDR2 YFSETQ. Trimming cost V 2 bases and J 9 bases, with 17 bases left between them. The CDR3 region is CASSLGHGTQAQYF. DNA for the CDR3: TGCGCCAGCAGCTTAGGTCACGGCACTCAGGCCCAGTACTTC.

The chain combines TRBV7-2 with TRBJ1-1; no clear D. Germline V gives CDR1 SGHTA, CDR2 FQGNSA. V lost 2 bases and J 11 bases, leaving 15 bases between the germline ends. CDR3 length equals 13 residues. CDR3 loop: CASSLLSRFSAFF. CDR3 coding DNA: TGTGCCAGCAGCTTACTTTCCAGGTTTAGTGCTTTCTTT.

The J gene is TRBJ2-7, the V gene TRBV19; D unresolved. V lost 0 bases and J 3 bases, leaving 12 bases between the germline ends. CDR1 is LNHDA, CDR2 SQIVND, per germline (reference sequence). The CDR3 length is 15 residues. The CDR3: CASSIDPGQDYEQYF. The CDR3 DNA reads TGTGCCAGTAGTATAGATCCTGGGCAGGACTACGAGCAGTACTTC. The full variable domain, with the rest looked up from reference TRBV19 and TRBJ2-7, is DGGITQSPKYLFRKEGQNVTLSCEQNLNHDAMYWYRQDPGQGLRLIYYSQIVNDFQKGDIAEGYSVSREKKESFPLTVTSAQKNPTAFYLCASSIDPGQDYEQYFGPGTRLTVT.

The chain combines TRBV10-3 with TRBJ1-1; a weak D match, TRBD1 (5 bases). Trimming pared 3 bases from V and 6 bases from J, leaving 8 bases between. CDR3 length: 12 amino acids. Germline V gives CDR1 ENHRY, CDR2 SYGVKD. The CDR3 loop reads CAISDRDSEAFF. The CDR3 DNA sequence: TGTGCCATCAGTGACAGGGACTCTGAAGCTTTCTTT.

This clone was observed many times. The V call is TRBV19, the J call TRBJ1-2, with a tentative D call TRBD1 (6 bases). Germline CDR1 and CDR2: LNHDA and SQIVND (reference sequence). This CDR3 region has 18 residues. Trimming cost V 3 bases and J 7 bases, with 27 bases left between them. CDR3 amino acids: CASSIGAGTPRPPGGYTF. CDR3 nucleotides: TGTGCCAGTAGTATTGGGGCCGGGACACCGAGGCCTCCGGGTGGCTACACCTTC.

The V call is TRBV11-2, the J call TRBJ1-1, with D tentatively TRBD1 (6 bases). Trimming took 0 bases from V and 0 from J, leaving 8 bases between them. CDR1 is SGHAT and CDR2 is FQNNGV in the germline V gene. The CDR3 contains 15 residues. The CDR3 sequence is CASSLETGMNTEAFF. The CDR3 nucleotides read TGTGCCAGCAGCTTAGAAACAGGGATGAACACTGAAGCTTTCTTT. Based on the CDR3 plus reference TRBV11-2 and TRBJ1-1, the full variable domain is EAGVAQSPRYKIIEKRQSVAFWCNPISGHATLYWYQQILGQGPKLLIQFQNNGVVDDSQLPKDRFSAERLKGVDSTLKIQPAKLEDSAVYLCASSLETGMNTEAFFGQGTRLTVV.

V usage is TRBV28 and J usage is TRBJ1-2; TRBD1 aligns across 8 bases. J lost 8 bases, V lost 3 bases, and 8 bases had no gene match. The CDR3 loop spans 14 amino acids. Germline V gives CDR1 MDHEN, CDR2 SYDVKM. CDR3 DNA sequence: TGTGCCAGCAGTTTGACCCAGGGGGCGTTCGGCTACACCTTC. Its translation is CASSLTQGAFGYTF.

The V gene is TRBV6-5, the J gene TRBJ2-7; TRBD1 aligns across 9 bases. The junction had 7 bases not matched to a gene; V was cut back by 2 bases and J by 2 bases. CDR3 length equals 16 residues. Germline-derived CDR1 and CDR2 are MNHEY and SVGAGI. CDR3 loop: CASSYTRDRAAYEQYF. The CDR3 coding sequence is TGTGCCAGCAGTTACACCCGGGACAGGGCTGCCTACGAGCAGTACTTC.

This chain links TRBV11-2 with TRBJ1-2, with 9 bases lining up with TRBD1. Losses at the gene ends were 6 bases for V and 7 bases for J; bases not matched to a gene: 18. Looked up from germline, CDR1 is SGHAT and CDR2 is FQNNGV. The CDR3 totals 17 residues. CDR3 coding DNA: TGTGCCAGCAGTATCCGAATGGGACAGGGAGTTAATGGTGGCTACACCTTC. This sequence encodes CASSIRMGQGVNGGYTF.

The chain is built from TRBV19 and TRBJ2-1, with 8 bases matching TRBD2. From germline, CDR1 is LNHDA and CDR2 SQIVND (reference sequence). J gave up 2 bases and V 10 bases, and 10 bases lay outside the gene matches. The CDR3 consists of 15 residues. The CDR3 DNA reads TGTGCCAATAGGGTCTTAGCGGGACCCTACAATGAGCAGTTCTTC. This translates into CANRVLAGPYNEQFF.

About this clone: Just one base apart from a much larger clone, this may be a read error. The rearrangement uses TRBV7-6 and TRBJ2-2; no definite D call. This CDR3 has 13 amino acids. Germline-derived CDR1 and CDR2 are SGHVS and FNYEAQ. V was trimmed by 2 bases and J by 4 bases, leaving 5 bases between them. The CDR3 DNA sequence: TGTGCCAGCAGCTTATCTGGCACCGGGGAGCTGTTTTTT. Amino acids: CASSLSGTGELFF.

The chain is built from TRBV7-9 and TRBJ2-1; no definite D call. The germline V gene has CDR1 SEHNR and CDR2 FQNEAQ (reference sequence). Trimming removed 2 bases from V and 6 bases from J, with 8 bases in between. This CDR3 contains 13 residues. CDR3: CASSLIRANEQFF. The DNA for the CDR3 is TGTGCCAGCAGCTTAATCCGGGCCAATGAGCAGTTCTTC. The full variable domain, its missing parts supplied by reference TRBV7-9 and TRBJ2-1, is DTGVSQNPRHKITKRGQNVTFRCDPISEHNRLYWYRQTLGQGPEFLTYFQNEAQLEKSRLLSDRFSAERPKGSFSTLEIQRTEQGDSAMYLCASSLIRANEQFFGPGTRLTVL.

There are a few counts of this clone. The J gene is TRBJ2-1, the V gene TRBV19, with TRBD2 as a possible D gene (5 bases). Germline assignment: CDR1 LNHDA and CDR2 SQIVND (reference sequence). The V and J ends lost 3 bases and 3 bases respectively, with 12 bases between them. The CDR3 is made up of 15 amino acids. The CDR3 loop reads CASSMTRGFYNEQFF. DNA of the CDR3: TGTGCCAGTAGTATGACCCGGGGTTTCTACAATGAGCAGTTCTTC. The whole variable domain, remainder taken from reference TRBV19 and TRBJ2-1, is DGGITQSPKYLFRKEGQNVTLSCEQNLNHDAMYWYRQDPGQGLRLIYYSQIVNDFQKGDIAEGYSVSREKKESFPLTVTSAQKNPTAFYLCASSMTRGFYNEQFFGPGTRLTVL.

The chain recombines TRBV21-1 with TRBJ2-1. TRBV21-1 is designated a pseudogene. The CDR3 has 17 amino acids. The CDR3 coding sequence is TGTGCCAGCAGCAAAGCCTTTCTCACGGAACACTACAATGAGCAGTTCTTC. Its protein is CASSKAFLTEHYNEQFF.

The chain combines TRBV6-4 with TRBJ1-1; D is perhaps TRBD1 (5 bases). CDR3 length equals 13 residues. CDR1 and CDR2 from the germline V gene are MRHNA and SNTAGT. V was clipped by 2 bases and J by 3 bases, with 7 bases between them. CDR3 amino acids: CASSDRGDTEAFF. In nucleotides, the CDR3 is TGTGCCAGCAGTGACAGGGGAGACACTGAAGCTTTCTTT.

This chain joins TRBV29-1 and TRBJ2-3, with TRBD2 matching 9 bases. Trimming removed 7 bases from V and 6 bases from J; junction bases left unmatched: 8. Germline lookup yields CDR1 SQVTM and CDR2 ANQGSEA. This CDR3 is 13 amino acids long. As DNA, the CDR3 is TGCAGCGAAATGTATGCGGGGGGGGATACGCAGTATTTT. Encoded protein: CSEMYAGGDTQYF.

J is TRBJ1-1 and V is TRBV27; no definite D call. Germline V lookup: CDR1 MNHEY, CDR2 SMNVEV (reference sequence). The length of the CDR3 is 14 residues. V was clipped by 3 bases and J by 6 bases, with 14 bases between them. The chain's CDR3 is CASSFGPRRSEAFF. DNA for the CDR3: TGTGCCAGCAGTTTTGGACCACGAAGGTCTGAAGCTTTCTTT.

The V call is TRBV10-1, the J call TRBJ1-3; no clear D gene. The ends were cut back, 4 bases at V and 0 bases at J, with 13 bases in the middle. CDR3 length equals 16 residues. CDR1 and CDR2 from the germline V gene are WNHNN and SYGVQD (reference sequence). The CDR3 sequence is CASSVLRRYSGNTIYF. CDR3 sequence (DNA): TGCGCCAGCAGTGTGTTAAGAAGGTACTCTGGAAACACCATATATTTT.

The chain employs TRBV5-1 and TRBJ1-5; possibly TRBD1 for D (5 bases). CDR1 is SGHRS and CDR2 is YFSETQ in the germline V gene. V was pared by 4 bases and J by 4 bases, with 30 bases between. The CDR3 is made up of 20 amino acids. The CDR3 loop is CASSLNSHRTGQGGNQPQHF. For the CDR3, the DNA is TGCGCCAGCAGCCTGAACTCCCACAGGACGGGGCAGGGAGGGAATCAGCCCCAGCATTTT. Drawing the rest from reference TRBV5-1 and TRBJ1-5, the complete variable domain is KAGVTQTPRYLIKTRGQQVTLSCSPISGHRSVSWYQQTPGQGLQFLFEYFSETQRNKGNFPGRFSGRQFSNSRSEMNVSTLELGDSALYLCASSLNSHRTGQGGNQPQHFGDGTRLSIL.

This chain joins TRBV19 and TRBJ1-4; D is unresolved. Germline V gene lookup returns CDR1 LNHDA and CDR2 SQIVND (reference sequence). V was pared by 9 bases and J by 4 bases, with 15 bases between. This CDR3 has 14 amino acids. The CDR3 spells CASTPLSSNEKLFF. The CDR3 DNA follows: TGTGCCAGCACCCCCTTGAGCAGTAATGAAAAACTGTTTTTT.

V and J are TRBV2 and TRBJ2-2, with D unclear. Germline assignment: CDR1 SNHLY and CDR2 FYNNEI. CDR3 length: 15 residues. V was clipped by 5 bases and J by 4 bases, with 14 bases between them. DNA for the CDR3: TGTGCCAGCAGTTTGGTGGGTCGTGGCACCGGGGAGCTGTTTTTT. It codes for CASSLVGRGTGELFF.

This clone was detected ten times or more. V usage is TRBV28 and J usage is TRBJ2-4, with no clear D. This CDR3 spans 15 amino acids. V lost 4 bases and J lost 0, with 10 bases in between. Germline CDR1 is MDHEN and CDR2 is SYDVKM. The CDR3 protein is CASSYIDTAKNIQYF. For the CDR3, the DNA is TGTGCCAGCAGTTACATCGATACAGCCAAAAACATTCAGTACTTC.